The next 14 T cell receptor beta chains were all read from a single sample in a study of blood T cells in healthy people across ages. The use of a sample-barcoded 5' primer and a J-beta primer mix characterized a second PCR of about 7 to 12 cycles. Each CDR3 protein gets one entry after TCRdb re-called the 5' RACE reads with MiXCR. The sample shows about 930,000 distinct CDR3 sequences, about 27% of them seen only once. These data also formed part of another study, on T cells of mothers and their children.

Source material: blood. These receptor sequences come from a woman aged 40 to 50 in good health.

Turning to this clonotype: The junction departs from germline at one end; a sequencing error may be responsible. This rearrangement joins TRBV2 to TRBJ2-4; D not resolved. Per the germline V gene, CDR1 is SNHLY and CDR2 is FYNNEI. CDR3 size: 14 residues. CDR3 sequence: CVSSEAGRLNIQYF. For the CDR3, the DNA is TGTGTCAGCAGTGAAGCAGGCAGGTTGAACATTCAGTACTTC.

This rearrangement joins TRBV5-1 to TRBJ2-7, with a possible D match to TRBD2 (6 bases). This CDR3 spans 15 amino acids. Germline CDR1 reads SGHRS; CDR2 reads YFSETQ. The germline V and J ends were trimmed by 3 bases and 2 bases, with 15 bases remaining between them. The CDR3 loop reads CASSSEDGGPYEQYF. DNA for the CDR3: TGCGCCAGCAGCTCAGAGGACGGGGGACCCTACGAGCAGTACTTC.

This clonotype was picked up a small number of times. Here the CDR3 reads CASSVGAGEAYEQYF. DNA for the CDR3: TGTGCCAGCAGCGTAGGGGCAGGGGAGGCCTACGAGCAGTACTTC. The chain combines TRBV9 with TRBJ2-7, with D perhaps assigned TRBD1 or TRBD2 (6 bases each). The CDR3 runs 15 residues. CDR1 is SGDLS, CDR2 YYNGEE, per germline. V shed 0 bases and J shed 2 bases, with 12 bases lying between them.

This clonotype was seen repeatedly, ten times or more. The genes are TRBV2 and TRBJ2-1; TRBD1 aligns across 7 bases. Looked up from germline, CDR1 is SNHLY and CDR2 is FYNNEI. The CDR3 is 12 amino acids. The trim removed 4 bases at V and 7 bases at J, leaving 1 base unmatched. CDR3 loop: CASSATGNEQFF. The CDR3 nucleotides read TGTGCCAGCAGTGCGACAGGGAATGAGCAGTTCTTC.

This clonotype was recorded only once. A much larger clone lies a single base off, so this may be a read error. The V and J genes are TRBV5-6 and TRBJ1-2, with TRBD1 matching 9 bases. Germline V CDR1 and CDR2: SGHDT, YYEEEE. This CDR3 has 13 amino acids. Here the CDR3 reads CVSNNRGREGYTF. The CDR3 DNA reads TGTGTCAGCAACAACAGGGGGCGCGAGGGCTACACCTTC.

At least ten counts were recorded for this clonotype. J is TRBJ2-3 and V is TRBV20-1; 10 nucleotides match TRBD1. V shed 1 base and J 5 bases; nucleotides not matched to a gene: 3. The germline V gene has CDR1 DFQATT and CDR2 SNEGSKA (reference sequence). This CDR3 has 14 residues. The DNA of the CDR3 is TGCAGTGCTAGAGGGGACAGGGGAGTAGATACGCAGTATTTT. As protein: CSARGDRGVDTQYF.

This chain uses TRBV28 with TRBJ2-4; TRBD1 matches 7 bases. This CDR3 is built from 13 residues. CDR1 and CDR2 from the germline V gene are MDHEN and SYDVKM. CDR3 nucleotide sequence: TGTGTCGTCTCGAGGGGGCCGCGGGACATTCAGTACTTC. This sequence encodes CVVSRGPRDIQYF.

The chain employs TRBV19 and TRBJ1-2; perhaps TRBD1 as D (6 bases). This CDR3 has 12 amino acids. From germline, CDR1 is LNHDA and CDR2 SQIVND (reference sequence). Trimming cost V 3 bases and J 8 bases, with 10 bases left between them. CDR3 sequence: CASSIGGTGYTF. DNA of the CDR3: TGTGCCAGTAGTATTGGGGGCACGGGCTACACCTTC.

This clonotype has a count of ten or more. The chain has TRBV7-2 and TRBJ2-5; TRBD2 matches at 14 bases. V lost 3 bases to trimming and J lost 7 bases; unmatched junction nucleotides: 4. This CDR3 region has 15 residues. CDR1 is SGHTA and CDR2 is FQGNSA in the germline V gene. CDR3 coding DNA: TGTGCCAGCAGCTTGGGACTAGCGGGGGCTTCGACCCAGTACTTC. Translating gives CASSLGLAGASTQYF.

Many counts were recorded for this clonotype. This CDR3 is CSAKGQGSDNEKLFF. The CDR3 DNA follows: TGCAGTGCTAAGGGGCAGGGGAGTGATAATGAAAAACTGTTTTTT. The genes are TRBV20-1 and TRBJ1-4; a weak D match, TRBD1 (6 bases). There are 15 residues in the CDR3. CDR1 DFQATT and CDR2 SNEGSKA come from the germline V gene (reference sequence). V was cut by 4 bases and J by 4 bases, with 16 bases left in between.

V gene TRBV15 combines with J gene TRBJ2-7, with TRBD1 matching over 8 bases. The assigned J gene may be wrong: the sequence end matches TRBJ2-5 better. The CDR3 is 15 amino acids. Per germline, CDR1 LNHNV and CDR2 YYDKDF (reference sequence). CDR3 amino acids: CATSSPDRAQETQYF. CDR3 coding DNA: TGTGCCACCAGCTCCCCGGACAGGGCCCAAGAGACCCAGTACTTC.

Comment on this clonotype: Mismatch with germline at one junction end may stem from a read error. The rearrangement uses TRBV6-4 and TRBJ2-3; TRBD2 matches at 12 bases. Germline lookup yields CDR1 MRHNA and CDR2 SNTAGT. The CDR3 totals 15 residues. The CDR3 region is CAGSDLAGGPDTQYF. In DNA form, the CDR3 reads TGTGCCGGCAGTGACCTAGCGGGGGGGCCCGATACGCAGTATTTT.

Many counts were recorded for this clonotype. The rearrangement links TRBV7-2 to TRBJ2-4, with D unresolved. V was shortened by 5 bases and J by 0 bases, with 11 bases between the two germline ends. The CDR3 has 15 residues. The V gene's germline CDR1 is SGHTA and CDR2 FQGNSA. The CDR3 coding sequence is TGTGCCAGCAGCAAAGAGACGGTAGCCAAAAACATTCAGTACTTC. This gives the protein CASSKETVAKNIQYF.

The gene calls are TRBV6-5 and TRBJ1-2; 7 bases are a match to TRBD1. Germline V gene data show CDR1 as MNHEY and CDR2 as SVGAGI. CDR3 length equals 14 residues. V lost 5 bases, J lost 3 bases, and 6 bases stayed unmatched. The CDR3 spells CASSAQGKDYGYTF. The CDR3 DNA reads as TGTGCCAGCAGTGCACAGGGGAAAGACTATGGCTACACCTTC.